This T cell receptor beta chain was captured by sequencing in a study of T cell responses to AZD1222 COVID-19 vaccine. Turning to this clone: Its antigen is currently unknown.

Assay: immunoSEQ multiplex PCR; the TCRdb copy retains only in-frame clones and omits some. There are over 100,000 clones in the sample; approximately 92% occur only once, and around 3.1% lies in the top ten. The CDR3 has 13 amino acids. The germline V gene encodes CDR1 SGDLS and CDR2 YYNGEE. Trimming shortened V by 0 bases and J by 1 base, and 4 bases separated the two germline ends. Notes on the study in general: Repertoires were sampled only after the peak T cell response. The study found Spike-specific TCR breadth and depth rose after two AZD1222 doses. Donors were mostly white British, more females; clonal diversity possibly underestimated.

V gene TRBV9 combines with J gene TRBJ1-1; D is unclear. The source is an adult in good health. The source material was peripheral blood, sampled on day 0 of AZD1222 vaccination. CDR3 sequence: CASSVAWNTEAFF. The CDR3 nucleotides read TGTGCCAGCAGCGTAGCTTGGAACACTGAAGCTTTCTTT.